A single T cell receptor beta chain is shown here with its context. This CDR3 region has 15 residues. Germline assignment: CDR1 SGDLS and CDR2 YYNGEE. The trim removed 3 bases at V and 3 bases at J, leaving 5 bases unmatched. PCR amplification relied on 60 Vbeta primers (plus 13 Jbeta primers). Clones were sequenced by immunoSEQ multiplex PCR, and TCRdb holds only the in-frame ones, with some missing. Of some 120,000 clones listed, around three quarters are singletons. These data belong to a study of cytomegalovirus exposure and HLA in healthy donors. The chain carries TRBV9 and TRBJ2-2; 7 nucleotides line up with TRBD2. Material for sequencing was PBMCs. The sequence derives from a woman between 40 and 55 years old in good health and CMV-seropositive. The CDR3 sequence: CASSGGGSYTGELFF. DNA for the CDR3: TGTGCCAGCAGCGGGGGCGGGAGTTACACCGGGGAGCTGTTTTTT.